Given below is one TCR beta chain in context. Its antigen is undetermined. The ends lost 4 bases at V and 9 bases at J; junction bases unmatched: 18. CDR3 length equals 16 residues. Germline values: CDR1 SEHNR, CDR2 FQNEAQ (reference sequence). This sample is drawn from a study of Graves' ophthalmopathy and Graves' hyperthyroidism. Findings and caveats of the study: A majority of expanded thyroid clonotypes exceeding 0.001 frequency were likewise present in blood.

From RNA, the CDR3 regions of TCR beta chains were amplified and sequenced. The library came from an HTBI-primed first-round RT-PCR and a second-round multiplex PCR. TCRdb reprocessed the multiplex PCR reads with MiXCR, giving one entry per CDR3 protein. The sample carries around 1,000,000 distinct CDR3 sequences, 35% to 40% recorded once. The material sequenced was peripheral blood or thyroid tissue (not recorded which). This clonotype was obtained from an adult man with Graves' hyperthyroidism. V and J are TRBV7-9 and TRBJ2-7; 7 bases match TRBD1. As DNA, the CDR3 is TGTGCCAGCAGCTCGACCCAGACAGGGTGGGGTGGGGGGCAGTACTTC. This codes for CASSSTQTGWGGGQYF.